This TCR beta chain was sequenced in a study of OX40 agonist ivuxolimab in advanced cancers. Study results and limitations: CD4+ and CD8+ T cells in blood underwent clonal expansion by week 6 at 0.1 to 3.0 mg/kg.

This clone came up once. What it binds is not known. Autoimmune disease history or systemic immunosuppression was exclusionary. Libraries were prepared by immunoSEQ multiplex PCR; TCRdb keeps only in-frame clonotypes and omits some of them. The data show some 35,000 clones, under 90% seen once. The CDR3 runs 13 residues. Unmatched junction bases numbered 6, after V lost 10 bases and J lost 3 bases. CDR1 is MNHEY, CDR2 SMNVEV, per germline (reference sequence). The source is an adult with an advanced solid tumor such as melanoma, head and neck, liver or kidney cancer. V and J are TRBV27 and TRBJ1-1; the match to TRBD1 covers 9 bases. Material: CD4+ or CD8+ T cells sorted from blood, obtained in a trial of the OX40 agonist ivuxolimab. CDR3 nucleotides: TGTGCCACCCGGACAGGGGCGGACACTGAAGCTTTCTTT. It yields the protein CATRTGADTEAFF.